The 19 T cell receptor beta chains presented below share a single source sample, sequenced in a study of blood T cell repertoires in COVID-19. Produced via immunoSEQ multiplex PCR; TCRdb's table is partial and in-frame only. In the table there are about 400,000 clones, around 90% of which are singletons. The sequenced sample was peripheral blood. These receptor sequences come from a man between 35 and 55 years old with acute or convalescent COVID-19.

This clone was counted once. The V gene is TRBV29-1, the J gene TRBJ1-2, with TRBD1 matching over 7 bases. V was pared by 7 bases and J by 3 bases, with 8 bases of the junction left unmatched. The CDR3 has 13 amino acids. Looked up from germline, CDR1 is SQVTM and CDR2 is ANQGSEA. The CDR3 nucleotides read TGCAGCGACTCCAGGGGGTTTGACTATGGCTACACCTTC. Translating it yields CSDSRGFDYGYTF.

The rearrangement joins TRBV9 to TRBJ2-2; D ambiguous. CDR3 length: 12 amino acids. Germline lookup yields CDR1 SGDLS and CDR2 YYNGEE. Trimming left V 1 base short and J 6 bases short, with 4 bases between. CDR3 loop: CASSVNSGELFF. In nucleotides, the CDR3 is TGTGCCAGCAGCGTAAACTCCGGGGAGCTGTTTTTT.

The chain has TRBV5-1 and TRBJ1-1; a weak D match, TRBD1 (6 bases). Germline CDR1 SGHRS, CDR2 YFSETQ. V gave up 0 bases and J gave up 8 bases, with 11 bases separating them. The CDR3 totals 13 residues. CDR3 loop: CASSLGGTTEAFF. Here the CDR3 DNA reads TGCGCCAGCAGCTTGGGTGGGACAACCGAAGCTTTCTTT.

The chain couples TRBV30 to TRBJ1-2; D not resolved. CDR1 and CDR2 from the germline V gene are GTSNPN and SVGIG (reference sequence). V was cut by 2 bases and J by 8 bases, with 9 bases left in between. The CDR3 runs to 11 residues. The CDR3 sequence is CAWSPSTGYTF. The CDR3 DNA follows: TGTGCCTGGAGTCCCTCCACAGGCTACACCTTC.

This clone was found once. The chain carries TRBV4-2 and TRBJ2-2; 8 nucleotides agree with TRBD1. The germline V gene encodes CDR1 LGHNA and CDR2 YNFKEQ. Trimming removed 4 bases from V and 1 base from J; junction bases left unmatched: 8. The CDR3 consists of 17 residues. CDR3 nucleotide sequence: TGTGCCAGCAGCCCTGAGGGGGACAGGCTGAACACCGGGGAGCTGTTTTTT. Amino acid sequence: CASSPEGDRLNTGELFF.

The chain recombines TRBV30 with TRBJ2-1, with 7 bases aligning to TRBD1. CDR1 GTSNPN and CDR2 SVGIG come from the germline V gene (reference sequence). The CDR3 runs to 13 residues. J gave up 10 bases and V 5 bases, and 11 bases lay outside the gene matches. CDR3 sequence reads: CAWGDSGTGEQFF. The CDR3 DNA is TGTGCCTGGGGGGACAGCGGAACGGGAGAGCAGTTCTTC.

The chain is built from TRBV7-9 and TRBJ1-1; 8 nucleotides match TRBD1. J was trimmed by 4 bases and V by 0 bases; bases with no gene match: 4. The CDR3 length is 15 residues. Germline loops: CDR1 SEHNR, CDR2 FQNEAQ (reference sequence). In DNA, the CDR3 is TGTGCCAGCAGCTTAGCCAGGGGGCGCGTCACTGAAGCTTTCTTT. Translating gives CASSLARGRVTEAFF.

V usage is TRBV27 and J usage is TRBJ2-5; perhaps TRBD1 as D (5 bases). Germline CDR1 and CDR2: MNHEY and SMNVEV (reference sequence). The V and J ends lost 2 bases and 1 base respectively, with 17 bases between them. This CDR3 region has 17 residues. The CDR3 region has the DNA TGTGCCAGCAGTTTAAACCCGCGGCAGGGCTTCCAAGAGACCCAGTACTTC. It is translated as CASSLNPRQGFQETQYF.

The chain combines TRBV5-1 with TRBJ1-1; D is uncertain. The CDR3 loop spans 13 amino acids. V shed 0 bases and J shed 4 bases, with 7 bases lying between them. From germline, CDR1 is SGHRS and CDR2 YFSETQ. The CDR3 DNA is TGCGCCAGCAGCTTGGGGGCTTCCACTGAAGCTTTCTTT. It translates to CASSLGASTEAFF.

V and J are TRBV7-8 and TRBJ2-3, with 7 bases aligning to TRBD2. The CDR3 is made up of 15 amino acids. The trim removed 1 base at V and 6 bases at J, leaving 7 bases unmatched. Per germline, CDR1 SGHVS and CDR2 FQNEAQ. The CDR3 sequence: CASSLVVAGVDTQYF. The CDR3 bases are TGTGCCAGCAGCTTAGTAGTAGCGGGTGTGGATACGCAGTATTTT. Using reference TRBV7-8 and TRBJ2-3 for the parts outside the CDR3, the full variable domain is GAGVSQSPRYKVAKRGQDVALRCDPISGHVSLFWYQQALGQGPEFLTYFQNEAQLDKSGLPSDRFFAERPEGSVSTLKIQRTQQEDSAVYLCASSLVVAGVDTQYFGPGTRLTVL.

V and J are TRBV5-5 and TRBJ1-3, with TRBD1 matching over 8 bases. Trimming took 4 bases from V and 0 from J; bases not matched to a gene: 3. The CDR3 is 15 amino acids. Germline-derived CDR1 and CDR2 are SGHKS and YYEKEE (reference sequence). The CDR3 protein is CASSTTGGSGNTIYF. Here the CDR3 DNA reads TGTGCCAGCAGCACTACAGGGGGCTCTGGAAACACCATATATTTT.

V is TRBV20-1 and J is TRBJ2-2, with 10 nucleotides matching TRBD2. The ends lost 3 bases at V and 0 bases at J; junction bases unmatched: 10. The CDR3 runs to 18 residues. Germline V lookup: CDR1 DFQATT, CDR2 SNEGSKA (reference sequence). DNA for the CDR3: TGCAGTGCTAGTCTTGCTAGCGGGGGATATCCGAACACCGGGGAGCTGTTTTTT. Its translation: CSASLASGGYPNTGELFF.

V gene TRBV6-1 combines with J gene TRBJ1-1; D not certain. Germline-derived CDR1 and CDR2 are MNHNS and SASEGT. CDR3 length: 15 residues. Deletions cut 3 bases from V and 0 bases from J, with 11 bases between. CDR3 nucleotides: TGTGCCAGCAGTGAGAACGAGTTTTTGAACACTGAAGCTTTCTTT. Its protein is CASSENEFLNTEAFF.

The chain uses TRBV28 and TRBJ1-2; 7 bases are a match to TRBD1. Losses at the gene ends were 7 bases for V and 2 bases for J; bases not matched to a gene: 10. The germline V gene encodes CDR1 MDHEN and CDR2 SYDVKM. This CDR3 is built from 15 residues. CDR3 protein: CASTLTGFTNYGYTF. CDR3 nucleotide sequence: TGTGCCAGCACTCTGACAGGGTTTACGAACTATGGCTACACCTTC.

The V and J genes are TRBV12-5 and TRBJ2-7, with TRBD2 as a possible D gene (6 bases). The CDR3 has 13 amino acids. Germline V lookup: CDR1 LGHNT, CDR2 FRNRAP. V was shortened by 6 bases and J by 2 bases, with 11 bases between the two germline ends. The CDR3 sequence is CASGIAEPYEQYF. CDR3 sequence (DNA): TGTGCTAGTGGCATAGCGGAACCCTACGAGCAGTACTTC.

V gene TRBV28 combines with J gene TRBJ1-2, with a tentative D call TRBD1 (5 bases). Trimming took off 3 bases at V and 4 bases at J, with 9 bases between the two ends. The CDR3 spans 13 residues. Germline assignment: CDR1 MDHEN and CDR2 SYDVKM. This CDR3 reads CASSFRGSYGYTF. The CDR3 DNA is TGTGCCAGCAGTTTTAGGGGCAGCTATGGCTACACCTTC.

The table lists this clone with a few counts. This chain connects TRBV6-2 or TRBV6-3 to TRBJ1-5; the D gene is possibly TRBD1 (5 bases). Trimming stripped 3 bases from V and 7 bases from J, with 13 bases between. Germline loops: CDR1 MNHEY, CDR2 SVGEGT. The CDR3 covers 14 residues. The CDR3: CASSYRLGGQPQHF. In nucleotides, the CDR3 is TGTGCCAGCAGTTATCGTCTTGGGGGGCAGCCCCAGCATTTT.

The CDR3: CASSLTPRGQTGELFF. Written as DNA, the CDR3 is TGCGCCAGCAGCTTGACCCCCAGGGGGCAGACCGGGGAGCTGTTTTTT. This chain links TRBV5-1 with TRBJ2-2, with TRBD1 matching over 8 bases. J gave up 5 bases and V 1 base, and 7 bases lay outside the gene matches. Germline CDR1 reads SGHRS; CDR2 reads YFSETQ. The CDR3 is made up of 16 amino acids.

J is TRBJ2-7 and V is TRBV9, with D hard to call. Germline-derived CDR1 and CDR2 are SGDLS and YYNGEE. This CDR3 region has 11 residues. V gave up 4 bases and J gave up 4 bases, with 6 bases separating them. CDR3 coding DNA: TGTGCCAGCAGCCCCGGGTACGAGCAGTACTTC. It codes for CASSPGYEQYF.